The text below deals with one T cell receptor (beta chain). V shed 7 bases, J shed 0 bases, and the junction held 16 bases outside the gene matches. The CDR3 loop spans 18 amino acids. Per the germline V gene, CDR1 is SGHRS and CDR2 is YFSETQ. This sample was included in a study of blood T cell repertoires in COVID-19. Using immunoSEQ multiplex PCR, the repertoire was profiled, and TCRdb retains in-frame clones only, with some absent. In the table there are 77,000 or so clones, roughly 70% of which are singletons. Sequencing input: peripheral blood. The rearrangement joins TRBV5-1 to TRBJ2-4; 7 nucleotides align to TRBD2. The receptor's source is a human donor with acute or convalescent COVID-19. The donor label of this sample is uncertain. Here the CDR3 DNA reads TGCGCCAGCCGGGGCGGGGCGGGAGATGCCCTAGCCAAAAACATTCAGTACTTC. The encoded protein is CASRGGAGDALAKNIQYF.